This T cell receptor (beta chain) was sequenced in a study of T cells in localized non-small cell lung cancer (dated by TCRdb to between 2020 and 2021). Notes on the research overall: T cell repertoires of 200 to 250 early-stage NSCLC patients were analyzed, with tumors being compared against uninvolved tumor-adjacent lungs. The cohort comprised 236 treatment-naïve NSCLC patients with resected, localized lung tumors. The mean age of the NSCLC patients was just over 65 years, with 120 to 150 men and 85 to 110 women.

On this clone: The antigen this receptor binds is unknown. No base-level quality is on record; no much larger clone is a single base apart.

CDR1 and CDR2 are read off the germline V gene as SNHLY and FYNNEI. V and J are trimmed by 6 bases and 7 bases, and the gene matches miss 4 bases of the junction. The CDR3 holds 14 amino acids from the cysteine to the phenylalanine. The DNA shown is the 42-base CDR3, in frame from base 1. At diagnosis, peripheral blood, uninvolved tumor-adjacent lung and tumor were collected and stored as a combination of fresh-frozen and FFPE material. Blood samples were analyzed as peripheral blood mononuclear cells for TCR repertoire profiling. TCR beta CDR3 regions were sequenced from DNA using the immunoSEQ Assay. Concerning the study's data processing: T cell density was computed as TCR beta template counts normalized to usable DNA estimated by amplifying housekeeping genes. Using the preseqR package, richness was estimated by extrapolating to 120,000 templates for tissue samples and 400,000 templates for PBMC samples. Clonality was taken to be one minus Pielou's evenness. Tissue-enriched TCRs were identified by differential abundance testing using productive amino-acid clonotypes, minimum total count 5 and alpha 0.1. The Jaccard Index and the Morisita Overlap Index were used to quantify repertoire overlap between compartments. TCR beta CDR3s were clustered by GLIPH together with public tetramer-defined viral CDR3s, and at least three viral sequences plus V-gene enrichment were required for viral motifs. As stored in TCRdb, this immuneACCESS dataset retains in-frame rearrangements with V and J assigned. A fraction of the clones does not appear; measured against another copy, unresolved V genes explain less than half of the discrepancy, and the remainder lacks a known reason. The V and J calls and clone size are taken from that table; D and trimming were inferred from the DNA. This sample gives 25,000 to 35,000 clones in total; 65% to 85% of them show up just once. Clones ranked in the top ten supply approximately 5.3% of the sample.

Broad study findings and their caveats: Because multi-region tumor sequencing was not performed, intratumor heterogeneity could not be ruled out. Longer overall survival was associated with higher T cell density in blood, whereas shorter survival was associated with higher clonality in adjacent lung. Of the top 100 tumor clones, a median of approximately 60 were detected in paired uninvolved adjacent lung; 28 were also among that lung's top 100. Because the study design was exploratory, TCR variables were selected using unadjusted p-values without false-discovery rate correction. The highest T cell clonality was observed in uninvolved tumor-adjacent lung, where clonality exceeded that of tumor, suggesting that antigenic responses were more focused in uninvolved tumor-adjacent lung.

This TCR was recovered from a man aged 35-75 years with stage III lung adenocarcinoma. Sequences were derived from peripheral blood mononuclear cells, sampled before any cancer treatment. The rearranged segments are TRBV2 and TRBJ1-4; TRBD1 lines up with 11 middle nucleotides. The CDR3 amino acid sequence is: CASRSGTGGEKLFF. The nucleotide sequence reads TGTGCCAGCAGATCCGGGACAGGGGGTGAAAAACTGTTTTTT.